Reported below is one T cell receptor (beta chain). Its target antigen remains unknown. One base away there is no much larger clone; base qualities are not given. The sample originates from a study of T cells in Graves' hyperthyroidism and ophthalmopathy (dated by TCRdb to the late 2010s). Background on the whole study: Peripheral blood was sampled at the time of initial diagnosis, prior to any treatment. The approximately 100 discovery patients were randomly divided into training and test sets at a 7:3 ratio. TCR Vbeta CDR3 sequencing of 130 to 150 peripheral blood samples (approximately 44 ophthalmopathy, 75 to 80 hyperthyroidism and some 17 progressor patients) is reported in the paper. The study also compared thyroid tissue and blood T-cell repertoires from roughly 6 Graves' hyperthyroidism patients. TCR V-J signatures able to tell the groups apart were searched for in a discovery cohort of around 95 patients, of whom roughly 42 had Graves' ophthalmopathy and roughly 59 had stable Graves' hyperthyroidism. Following sampling, methimazole starting at 30 mg daily was given to hyperthyroidism patients, and high-dose intravenous methylprednisolone was given to ophthalmopathy patients. Prospective prediction of ophthalmopathy was tested in an independent validation cohort of 18 to 20 hyperthyroidism patients and some 17 patients who later progressed to ophthalmopathy.

The study at large found these results: No statistical method was used to fix the sample size in advance, and group allocation was not hidden from the investigators. A model built on a 13 V-J signature distinguished ophthalmopathy from stable hyperthyroidism, reaching 85% to 90% sensitivity and about 81% specificity in cross-validation and 80%/75% in testing. During validation, the model predicted progression to ophthalmopathy a median of approximately 6 months ahead of onset, with around 71% sensitivity and roughly 75% specificity. Blood samples also contained most of the expanded thyroid clonotypes (frequency above 0.001), which suggests that blood repertoires may reflect thyroid immune responses.

TCR beta CDR3 regions were amplified from RNA transcripts. For the first round of RT-PCR on the TCR CDR3, the HTBI primer set was used together with the Qiagen OneStep RT-PCR kit. Libraries were constructed in a second round of multiplex PCR, after which size selection and purification were performed. Libraries were sequenced paired-end with 100 bp reads on an Illumina HiSeq2000. The source study handled its data this way. SOAPnuke was used to process the raw data, throwing out any read that contained adapters or uncalled bases, had a mean Phred below 15, or lacked an exact constant-primer or identifier match. COPE v1.2.5 was used to merge high-quality paired reads, and clonotypes were defined as unique nucleotide sequences. Clonotypes were aligned to IMGT TRBV, TRBD and TRBJ reference segments using MiTCR v1.1. The analysis was restricted to V-J combinations with a frequency above 0.0001, which together covered 98% to 99.2% of the repertoires. The TCS score was defined as the ratio of F50 (clonal expansion) to E x V (chaos), calculated using BLOSUM62-based TCRdist between CDR3 peptides within each V-J. Welch's t-statistics and random forest reduced fewer than 600 V-J features to 13, which were used in a naive Bayes classifier (R e1071). TCRdb reran the public reads through fastp at Q25 and MiXCR, keeping productive beta chains. Every entry covers one CDR3 protein and lists the most common genes and DNA from its rows. TCRdb's processing, not the study's, gives the V and J calls here. The sample contains approximately 700,000 distinct CDR3 sequences, 16% of them found a single time. The ten biggest clones cover roughly 8% of the sample.

Measured from the cysteine to the phenylalanine, the CDR3 is 15 residues long. The CDR3 DNA has 45 bases and is translated from base 1. The V end loses 0 bases and the J end loses 2 bases, and a stretch of 10 bases separates them. The germline V gene (reference sequence) specifies LGHDT as CDR1 and YNNKEL as CDR2. Graves' hyperthyroidism was defined as stable when no progression to ophthalmopathy occurred over 18 months of follow-up. The hyperthyroidism patients were between 18 and 65 years old and newly diagnosed, with a disease duration of less than 2 months. The study excluded patients with uncontrolled infections, other autoimmune diseases, pregnancy or lactation. Diagnoses were based on clinical symptoms, serum thyroxine and TRAb, thyroid ultrasound and orbital computed tomography. PBMCs were isolated from more than 9 ml of fresh peripheral blood by Ficoll-Paque density gradient centrifugation. Total RNA was extracted with Trizol reagent, and quality was checked on an Agilent 2100 Bioanalyzer.

The receptor's source is a man aged 18 to 30 with Graves' hyperthyroidism. The source material was blood. The sequence joins TRBV3-1 to TRBJ2-5; a confident D gene designation cannot be given. The DNA sequence is as follows: TGTGCCAGCAGCCAAGATGAAGGCACGCAAGAGACCCAGTACTTC. This yields the protein CASSQDEGTQETQYF.